These 14 T cell receptor beta chains were all obtained from the same sample, sequenced in a study of T cell responses to AZD1222 COVID-19 vaccine. Assay used: immunoSEQ multiplex PCR; TCRdb lists only in-frame clones, some missing. Here the sample spans 170,000 or so clones, roughly nine tenths being singletons. Sequences were derived from peripheral blood, sampled on day 0 of AZD1222 vaccination. These receptor sequences come from an adult in good health.

The J gene is TRBJ1-5, the V gene TRBV5-1; D gene unclear. The CDR3 has 14 amino acids. Between the trimmed V and J ends, which lost 1 base and 3 bases, there was a span of 8 bases. From germline, CDR1 is SGHRS and CDR2 YFSETQ. The CDR3 is CASSLRALNQPQHF. In nucleotides, the CDR3 is TGCGCCAGCAGCTTGCGGGCGCTCAATCAGCCCCAGCATTTT. Full variable domain (missing parts from reference TRBV5-1 and TRBJ1-5): KAGVTQTPRYLIKTRGQQVTLSCSPISGHRSVSWYQQTPGQGLQFLFEYFSETQRNKGNFPGRFSGRQFSNSRSEMNVSTLELGDSALYLCASSLRALNQPQHFGDGTRLSIL.

The chain couples TRBV19 to TRBJ1-2; D remains ambiguous. The CDR3 runs to 14 residues. V was trimmed by 1 base and J by 2 bases, leaving 8 bases between them. Germline V lookup: CDR1 LNHDA, CDR2 SQIVND (reference sequence). CDR3 amino acids: CASSIGRGNYGYTF. The CDR3, as DNA: TGTGCCAGTAGTATAGGACGCGGGAACTATGGCTACACCTTC. Supplemented by reference TRBV19 and TRBJ1-2, the full variable domain reads DGGITQSPKYLFRKEGQNVTLSCEQNLNHDAMYWYRQDPGQGLRLIYYSQIVNDFQKGDIAEGYSVSREKKESFPLTVTSAQKNPTAFYLCASSIGRGNYGYTFGSGTRLTVV.

V usage is TRBV7-3 and J usage is TRBJ2-7; TRBD1 agrees at 9 bases. This CDR3 is built from 16 residues. Trimming took 3 bases from V and 4 from J; bases not matched to a gene: 10. Germline loops: CDR1 SGHTA, CDR2 FQGTGA. The CDR3 sequence is CASSLGPPGQGYEQYF. DNA for the CDR3: TGTGCCAGCAGCTTGGGGCCGCCGGGACAGGGTTACGAGCAGTACTTC.

The chain has TRBV27 and TRBJ1-2, with TRBD1 identical over 9 bases. The V gene end was trimmed by 0 bases and the J gene end by 8 bases; junction bases not matched to a gene: 7. From germline, CDR1 is MNHEY and CDR2 SMNVEV (reference sequence). The CDR3 is 15 amino acids. The CDR3 protein is CASSLSRDRVSGYTF. CDR3 DNA: TGTGCCAGCAGTTTATCGCGGGACAGGGTGTCCGGCTACACCTTC.

In its sample, this clone was seen a few times. The CDR3 nucleotides read TGTGCCAGCAGCATCAGGGTTTCGAACACTGAAGCTTTCTTT. The encoded protein is CASSIRVSNTEAFF. The gene calls are TRBV7-2 and TRBJ1-1, with TRBD1 as a possible D gene (5 bases). Germline-derived CDR1 and CDR2 are SGHTA and FQGNSA. Trimming cost V 5 bases and J 1 base, with 11 bases left between them. This CDR3 contains 14 residues. Using reference TRBV7-2 and TRBJ1-1 for the parts outside the CDR3, the full variable domain is GAGVSQSPSNKVTEKGKDVELRCDPISGHTALYWYRQSLGQGLEFLIYFQGNSAPDKSGLPSDRFSAERTGGSVSTLTIQRTQQEDSAVYLCASSIRVSNTEAFFGQGTRLTVV.

V gene TRBV6-2 or TRBV6-3 combines with J gene TRBJ2-7; the D is unclear. CDR1 is MNHEY and CDR2 is SVGEGT in the germline V gene. The germline V and J ends were trimmed by 4 bases and 6 bases, with 13 bases remaining between them. The CDR3 covers 13 residues. This CDR3 is CASSLDRLGEQYF. As DNA, the CDR3 is TGTGCCAGCAGTTTGGACCGTCTAGGCGAGCAGTACTTC.

This chain joins TRBV6-5 and TRBJ2-2; D is perhaps TRBD1 or TRBD2 (6 bases each). CDR1 and CDR2 from the germline V gene are MNHEY and SVGAGI. Trimming removed 8 bases at V and 5 bases at J, with 15 bases between. The length of the CDR3 is 14 residues. The DNA for the CDR3 is TGTGCCAGCGGGTCCACAGGGAGGACCGGGGAGCTGTTTTTT. Amino acids: CASGSTGRTGELFF.

The chain joins TRBV2 to TRBJ1-5; a weak D match, TRBD1 (5 bases). There are 15 residues in the CDR3. Germline V gene data show CDR1 as SNHLY and CDR2 as FYNNEI. The V end was cut by 8 bases, the J end by 2 bases, with 16 bases between. The chain's CDR3 is CASGAKRYGNQPQHF. In DNA form, the CDR3 reads TGTGCCAGCGGGGCTAAGCGTTATGGCAATCAGCCCCAGCATTTT.

The chain carries TRBV5-1 and TRBJ2-5; D possibly corresponds to TRBD1 (5 bases). Germline assignment: CDR1 SGHRS and CDR2 YFSETQ. V shed 0 bases and J shed 3 bases, with 9 bases lying between them. The CDR3 has 14 amino acids. CDR3 DNA sequence: TGCGCCAGCAGCTTGGTGGTAGGGGAAGAGACCCAGTACTTC. This translates into CASSLVVGEETQYF.

V and J are TRBV27 and TRBJ2-3; D is possibly TRBD1 (5 bases). V gave up 6 bases and J gave up 5 bases, with 9 bases separating them. CDR3 size: 12 residues. The germline gives CDR1 MNHEY, CDR2 SMNVEV (reference sequence). The CDR3 DNA sequence: TGTGCCAGCAGAGGGGCTGGAGATACGCAGTATTTT. It codes for CASRGAGDTQYF.

This chain connects TRBV6-5 to TRBJ1-2; 7 nucleotides agree with TRBD1. Losses at the gene ends were 6 bases for V and 8 bases for J; bases not matched to a gene: 15. The CDR3 loop spans 15 amino acids. Germline assignment: CDR1 MNHEY and CDR2 SVGAGI. The CDR3 loop is CASSPGTANRLGYTF. Written as DNA, the CDR3 is TGTGCCAGCAGCCCCGGGACAGCCAACCGCCTGGGCTACACCTTC.

This chain connects TRBV9 to TRBJ1-4, with TRBD1 matching over 10 bases. Trimming took 0 bases from V and 1 from J; bases not matched to a gene: 6. CDR3 size: 18 residues. CDR1 SGDLS and CDR2 YYNGEE come from the germline V gene. In DNA form, the CDR3 reads TGTGCCAGCAGCGTAGGACAGGGGGCATCGGTAACTAATGAAAAACTGTTTTTT. This codes for CASSVGQGASVTNEKLFF.

The V gene is TRBV7-3, the J gene TRBJ1-2; TRBD1 matches at 11 bases. Trimming removed 5 bases from V and 0 bases from J; junction bases left unmatched: 2. There are 15 residues in the CDR3. Germline CDR1 SGHTA, CDR2 FQGTGA. The CDR3 bases are TGTGCCAGCAGCCGGGGACAGGGGGCTAACTATGGCTACACCTTC. Translating it yields CASSRGQGANYGYTF.

The CDR3 nucleotides are TGTGCCAGCAGTTTCGACAGGGGCACCGGGGAGCTGTTTTTT. Translating gives CASSFDRGTGELFF. The chain joins TRBV6-2 or TRBV6-3 to TRBJ2-2; TRBD1 matches at 8 bases. Germline values: CDR1 MNHEY, CDR2 SVGEGT. The CDR3 covers 14 residues. V lost 4 bases and J lost 4; bases outside the gene matches: 2.